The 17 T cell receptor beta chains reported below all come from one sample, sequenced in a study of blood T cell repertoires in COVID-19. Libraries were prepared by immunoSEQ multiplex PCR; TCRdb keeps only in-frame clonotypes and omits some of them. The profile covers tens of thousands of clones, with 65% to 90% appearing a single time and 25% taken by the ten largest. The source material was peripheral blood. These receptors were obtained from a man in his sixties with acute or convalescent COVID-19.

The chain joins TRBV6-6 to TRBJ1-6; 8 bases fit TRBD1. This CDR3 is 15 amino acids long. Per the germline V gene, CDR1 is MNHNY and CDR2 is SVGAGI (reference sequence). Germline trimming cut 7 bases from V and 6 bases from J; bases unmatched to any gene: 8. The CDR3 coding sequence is TGTGCCAGCACCCAGGGCGACAGGGGTAATTCACCCCTCCACTTT. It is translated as CASTQGDRGNSPLHF.

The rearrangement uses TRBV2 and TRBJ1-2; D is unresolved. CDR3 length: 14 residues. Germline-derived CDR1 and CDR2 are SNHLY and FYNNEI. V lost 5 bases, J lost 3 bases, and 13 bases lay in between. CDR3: CASSFSAGDYGYTF. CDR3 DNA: TGTGCCAGCAGTTTCTCCGCCGGGGACTATGGCTACACCTTC.

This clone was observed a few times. CDR3 sequence: CASSYPGGNTIYF. The CDR3 DNA follows: TGTGCCAGCAGCTACCCGGGGGGAAACACCATATATTTT. This sequence joins TRBV9 and TRBJ1-3; no clear D. From germline, CDR1 is SGDLS and CDR2 YYNGEE. Trimming left V 4 bases short and J 4 bases short, with 9 bases between. This CDR3 is 13 amino acids long.

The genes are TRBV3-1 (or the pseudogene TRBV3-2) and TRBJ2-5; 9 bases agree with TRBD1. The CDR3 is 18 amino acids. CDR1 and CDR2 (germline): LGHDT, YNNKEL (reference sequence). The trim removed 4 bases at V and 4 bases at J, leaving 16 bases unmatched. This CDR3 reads CASSLHPGQGSSSETQYF. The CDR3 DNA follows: TGTGCCAGCAGCCTACATCCGGGACAGGGTAGTTCCTCAGAGACCCAGTACTTC.

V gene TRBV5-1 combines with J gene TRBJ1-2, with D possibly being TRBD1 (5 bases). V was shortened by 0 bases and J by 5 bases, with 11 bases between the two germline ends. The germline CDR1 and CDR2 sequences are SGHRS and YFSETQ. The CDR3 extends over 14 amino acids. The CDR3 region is CASSLGGQGYGYTF. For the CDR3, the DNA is TGCGCCAGCAGCTTGGGTGGGCAGGGTTATGGCTACACCTTC.

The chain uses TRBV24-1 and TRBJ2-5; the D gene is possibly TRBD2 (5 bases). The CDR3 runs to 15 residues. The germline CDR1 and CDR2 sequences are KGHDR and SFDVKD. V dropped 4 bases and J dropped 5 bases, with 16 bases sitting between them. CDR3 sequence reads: CATSDPEVTGETQYF. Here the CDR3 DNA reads TGTGCCACCAGTGACCCGGAGGTAACCGGGGAGACCCAGTACTTC.

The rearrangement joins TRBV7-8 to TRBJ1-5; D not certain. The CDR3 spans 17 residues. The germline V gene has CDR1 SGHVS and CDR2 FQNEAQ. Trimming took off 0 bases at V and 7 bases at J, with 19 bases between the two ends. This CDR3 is CASSLAIISGGNQPQHF. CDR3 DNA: TGTGCCAGCAGCTTAGCGATAATATCTGGAGGGAACCAGCCCCAGCATTTT.

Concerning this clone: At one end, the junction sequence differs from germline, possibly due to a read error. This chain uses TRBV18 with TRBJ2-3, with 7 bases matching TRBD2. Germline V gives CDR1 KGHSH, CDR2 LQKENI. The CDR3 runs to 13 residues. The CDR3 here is CASSPFGGEDRAF. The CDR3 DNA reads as TGTGCCAGCTCACCTTTTGGGGGGGAAGACCGGGCCTTT.

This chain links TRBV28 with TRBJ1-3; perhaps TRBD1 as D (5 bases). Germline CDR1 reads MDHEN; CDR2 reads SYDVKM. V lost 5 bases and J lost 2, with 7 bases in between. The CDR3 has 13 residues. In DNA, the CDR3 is TGTGCCAGCAGTCAGGGTACTGGAAACACCATATATTTT. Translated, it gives CASSQGTGNTIYF.

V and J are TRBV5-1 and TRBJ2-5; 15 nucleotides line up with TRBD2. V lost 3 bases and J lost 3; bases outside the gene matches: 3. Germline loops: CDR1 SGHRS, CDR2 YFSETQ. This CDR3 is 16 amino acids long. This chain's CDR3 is CASSYGLAGGKETQYF. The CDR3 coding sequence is TGCGCCAGCAGCTATGGACTAGCGGGGGGGAAAGAGACCCAGTACTTC.

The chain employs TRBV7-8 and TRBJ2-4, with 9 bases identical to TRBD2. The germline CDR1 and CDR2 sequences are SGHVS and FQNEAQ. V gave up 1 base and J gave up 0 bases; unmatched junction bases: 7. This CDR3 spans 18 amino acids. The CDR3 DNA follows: TGTGCCAGCAGCTTAGGACTAGCGGTGCCTCTAGCCAAAAACATTCAGTACTTC. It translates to CASSLGLAVPLAKNIQYF.

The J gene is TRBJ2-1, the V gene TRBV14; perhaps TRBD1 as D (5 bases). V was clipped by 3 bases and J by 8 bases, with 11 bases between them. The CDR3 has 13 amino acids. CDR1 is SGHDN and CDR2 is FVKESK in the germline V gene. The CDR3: CASSQQSRDEQFF. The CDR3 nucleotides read TGTGCCAGCAGCCAGCAGTCCAGGGATGAGCAGTTCTTC.

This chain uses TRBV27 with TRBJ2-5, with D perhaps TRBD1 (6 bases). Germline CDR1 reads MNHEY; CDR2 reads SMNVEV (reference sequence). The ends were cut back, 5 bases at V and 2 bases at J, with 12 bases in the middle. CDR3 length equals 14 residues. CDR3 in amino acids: CASSPGTLQETQYF. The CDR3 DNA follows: TGTGCCAGCAGTCCCGGGACACTGCAAGAGACCCAGTACTTC.

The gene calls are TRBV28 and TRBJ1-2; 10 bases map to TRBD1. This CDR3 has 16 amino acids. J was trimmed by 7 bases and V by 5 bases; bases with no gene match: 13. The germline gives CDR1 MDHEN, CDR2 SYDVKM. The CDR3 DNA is TGTGCCAGCAGTATAGAAACCGGGACAGGGGAGGTTGGCTACACCTTC. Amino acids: CASSIETGTGEVGYTF.

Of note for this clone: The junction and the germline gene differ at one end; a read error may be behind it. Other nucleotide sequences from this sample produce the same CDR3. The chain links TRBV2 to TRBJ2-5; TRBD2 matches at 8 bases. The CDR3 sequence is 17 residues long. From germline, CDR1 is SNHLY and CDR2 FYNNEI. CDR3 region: CASSEIGRGATQETQYF. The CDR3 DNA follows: TGTGCCAGCAGTGAAATCGGGCGGGGGGCCACCCAAGAAACCCAGTACTTC. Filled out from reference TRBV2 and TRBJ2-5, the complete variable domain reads EPEVTQTPSHQVTQMGQEVILRCVPISNHLYFYWYRQILGQKVEFLVSFYNNEISEKSEIFDDQFSVERPDGSNFTLKIRSTKLEDSAMYFCASSEIGRGATQETQYFGPGTRLLVL.

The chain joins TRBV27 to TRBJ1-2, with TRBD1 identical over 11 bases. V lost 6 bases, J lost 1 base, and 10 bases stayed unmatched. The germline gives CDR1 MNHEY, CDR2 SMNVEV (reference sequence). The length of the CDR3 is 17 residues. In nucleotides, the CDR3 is TGTGCCAGCAGCCTTGGGACAGGGGGTCGGATTAACTATGGCTACACCTTC. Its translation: CASSLGTGGRINYGYTF.

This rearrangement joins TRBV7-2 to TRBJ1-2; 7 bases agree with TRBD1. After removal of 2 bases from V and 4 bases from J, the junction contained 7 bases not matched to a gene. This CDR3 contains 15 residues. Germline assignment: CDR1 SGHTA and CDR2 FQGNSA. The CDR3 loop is CASSLSQGDFYGYTF. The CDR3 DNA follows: TGTGCCAGCAGCTTAAGTCAGGGGGATTTCTATGGCTACACCTTC.